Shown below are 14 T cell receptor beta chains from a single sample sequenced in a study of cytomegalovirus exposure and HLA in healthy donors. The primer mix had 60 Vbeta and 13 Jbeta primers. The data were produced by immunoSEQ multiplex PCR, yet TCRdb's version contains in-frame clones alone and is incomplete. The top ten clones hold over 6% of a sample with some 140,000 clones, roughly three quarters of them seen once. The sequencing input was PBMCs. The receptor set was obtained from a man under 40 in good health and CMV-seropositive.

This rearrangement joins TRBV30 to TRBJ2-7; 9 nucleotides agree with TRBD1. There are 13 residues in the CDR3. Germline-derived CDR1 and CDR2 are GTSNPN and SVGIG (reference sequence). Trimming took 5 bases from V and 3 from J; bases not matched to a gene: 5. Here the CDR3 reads CAWATGGHYEQYF. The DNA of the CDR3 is TGTGCCTGGGCCACAGGGGGCCACTACGAGCAGTACTTC.

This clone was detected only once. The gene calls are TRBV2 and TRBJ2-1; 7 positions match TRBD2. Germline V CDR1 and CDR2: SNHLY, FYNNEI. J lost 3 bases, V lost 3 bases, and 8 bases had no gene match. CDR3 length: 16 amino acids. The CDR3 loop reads CASSELAGEIYNEQFF. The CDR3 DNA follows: TGTGCCAGCAGTGAGCTGGCGGGAGAAATCTACAATGAGCAGTTCTTC.

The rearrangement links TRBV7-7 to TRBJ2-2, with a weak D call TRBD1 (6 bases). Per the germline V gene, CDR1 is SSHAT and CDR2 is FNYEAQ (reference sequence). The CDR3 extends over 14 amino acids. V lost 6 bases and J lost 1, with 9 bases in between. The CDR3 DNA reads TGTGCCAGCAGTAAGACAGGGAACACCGGGGAGCTGTTTTTT. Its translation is CASSKTGNTGELFF.

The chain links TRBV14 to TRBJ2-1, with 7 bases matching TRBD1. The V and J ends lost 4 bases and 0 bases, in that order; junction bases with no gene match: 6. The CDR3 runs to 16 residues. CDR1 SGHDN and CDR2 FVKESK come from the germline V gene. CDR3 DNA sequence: TGTGCCAGCAGCCCCGTAGGGGGCAGCTCCTACAATGAGCAGTTCTTC. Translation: CASSPVGGSSYNEQFF.

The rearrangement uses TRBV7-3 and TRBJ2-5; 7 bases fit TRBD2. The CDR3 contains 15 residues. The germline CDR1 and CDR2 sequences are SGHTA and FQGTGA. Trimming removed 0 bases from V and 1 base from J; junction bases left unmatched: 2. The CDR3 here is CASSLTSGPQETQYF. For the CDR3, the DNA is TGTGCCAGCAGCTTAACTAGCGGGCCCCAAGAGACCCAGTACTTC.

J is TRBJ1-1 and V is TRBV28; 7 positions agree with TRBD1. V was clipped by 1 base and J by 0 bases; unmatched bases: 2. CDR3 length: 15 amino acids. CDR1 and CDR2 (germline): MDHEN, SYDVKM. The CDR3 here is CASSLLTGVNTEAFF. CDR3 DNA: TGTGCCAGCAGTTTATTAACAGGGGTGAACACTGAAGCTTTCTTT.

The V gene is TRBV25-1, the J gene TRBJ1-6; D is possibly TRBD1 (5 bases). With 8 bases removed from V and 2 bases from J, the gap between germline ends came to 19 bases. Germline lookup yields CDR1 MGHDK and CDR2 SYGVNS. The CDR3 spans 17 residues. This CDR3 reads CASRPRWGDPYNSPLHF. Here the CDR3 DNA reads TGTGCCAGCCGCCCCCGGTGGGGGGATCCCTATAATTCACCCCTCCACTTT.

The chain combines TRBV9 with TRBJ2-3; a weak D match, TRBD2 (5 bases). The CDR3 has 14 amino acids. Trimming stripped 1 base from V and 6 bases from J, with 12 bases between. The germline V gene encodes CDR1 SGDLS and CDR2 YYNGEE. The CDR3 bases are TGTGCCAGCAGCGTAAACGGGGTTGGGGATACGCAGTATTTT. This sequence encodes CASSVNGVGDTQYF.

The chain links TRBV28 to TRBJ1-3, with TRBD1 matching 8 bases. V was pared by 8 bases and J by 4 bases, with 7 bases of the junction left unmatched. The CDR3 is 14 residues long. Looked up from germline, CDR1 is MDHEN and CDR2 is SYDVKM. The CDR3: CASSPGGGGNTIYF. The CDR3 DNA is TGTGCCAGCTCACCAGGGGGCGGAGGAAACACCATATATTTT.

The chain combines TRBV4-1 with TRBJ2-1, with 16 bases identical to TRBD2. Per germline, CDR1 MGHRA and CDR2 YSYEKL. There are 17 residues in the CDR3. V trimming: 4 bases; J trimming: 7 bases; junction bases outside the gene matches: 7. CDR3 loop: CASSPPGLAGGRNEQFF. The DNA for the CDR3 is TGCGCCAGCAGCCCACCGGGACTAGCGGGGGGGAGGAATGAGCAGTTCTTC.

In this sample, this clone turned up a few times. The CDR3 nucleotides are TGTGCCAGCAGTTACTCGAGGGCTTGGGACACTGAAGCTTTCTTT. Amino acids: CASSYSRAWDTEAFF. The chain links TRBV6-5 to TRBJ1-1; D is undetermined. V was clipped by 0 bases and J by 3 bases, with 11 bases between them. From germline, CDR1 is MNHEY and CDR2 SVGAGI. The CDR3 runs to 15 residues.

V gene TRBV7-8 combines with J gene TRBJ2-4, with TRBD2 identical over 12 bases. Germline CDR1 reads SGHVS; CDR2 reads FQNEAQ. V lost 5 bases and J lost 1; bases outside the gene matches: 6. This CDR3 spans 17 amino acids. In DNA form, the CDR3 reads TGTGCCAGCAGCCAGACTAGCGGGAGTCCTGCCAAAAACATTCAGTACTTC. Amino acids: CASSQTSGSPAKNIQYF.

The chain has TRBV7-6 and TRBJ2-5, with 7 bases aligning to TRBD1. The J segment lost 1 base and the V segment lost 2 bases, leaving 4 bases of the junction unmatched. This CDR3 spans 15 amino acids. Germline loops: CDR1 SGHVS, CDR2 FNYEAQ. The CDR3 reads CASSLMAGGQETQYF. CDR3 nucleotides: TGTGCCAGCAGCTTAATGGCAGGGGGCCAAGAGACCCAGTACTTC. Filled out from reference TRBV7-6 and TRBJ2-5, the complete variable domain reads GAGVSQSPRYKVTKRGQDVALRCDPISGHVSLYWYRQALGQGPEFLTYFNYEAQQDKSGLPNDRFSAERPEGSISTLTIQRTEQRDSAMYRCASSLMAGGQETQYFGPGTRLLVL.

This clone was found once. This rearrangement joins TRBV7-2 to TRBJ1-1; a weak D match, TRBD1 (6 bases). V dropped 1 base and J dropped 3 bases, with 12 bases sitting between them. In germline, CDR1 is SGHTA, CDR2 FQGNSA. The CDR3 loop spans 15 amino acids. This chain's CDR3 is CASSLVSGADTEAFF. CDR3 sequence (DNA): TGTGCCAGCAGCTTAGTTTCAGGGGCGGACACTGAAGCTTTCTTT.